The 6 T cell receptor beta chains listed next were all sequenced from one sample in a study of CDR3 diversity in severe acne. A single record per CDR3 protein comes from TCRdb applying MiXCR to the PCR reads. The sample comprises 84,000 or so distinct CDR3 sequences, around half of which are singletons, and about a tenth rests with the top ten. Sequencing input: blood. These receptors were obtained from a male donor in good health, serving as a control.

This rearrangement joins TRBV2 to TRBJ2-5; 9 nucleotides line up with TRBD1. Germline V gene data show CDR1 as SNHLY and CDR2 as FYNNEI. CDR3 length: 15 residues. The V gene end was trimmed by 6 bases and the J gene end by 5 bases; junction bases not matched to a gene: 10. The CDR3 here is CASRLPGQGRETQYF. The CDR3 DNA sequence: TGTGCCAGCAGACTCCCGGGACAGGGCCGGGAGACCCAGTACTTC.

This clonotype has ten or more counts. The chain employs TRBV27 and TRBJ2-1, with TRBD2 matching 11 bases. J lost 7 bases, V lost 2 bases, and 4 bases had no gene match. Germline values: CDR1 MNHEY, CDR2 SMNVEV (reference sequence). This CDR3 region has 15 residues. The CDR3, as DNA: TGTGCCAGCAGTTTACGGCTAGCGGGAGGTAATGAGCAGTTCTTC. This translates into CASSLRLAGGNEQFF.

This clonotype was seen at least ten times. This chain uses TRBV28 with TRBJ1-2, with no clear D. The length of the CDR3 is 14 residues. Germline values: CDR1 MDHEN, CDR2 SYDVKM. V lost 8 bases to trimming and J lost 6 bases, with 19 bases between them. This CDR3 reads CASDQGLGWNGYTF. CDR3 nucleotide sequence: TGTGCCAGCGACCAAGGGTTGGGTTGGAATGGCTACACCTTC.

This clonotype was picked up a small number of times. The chain combines TRBV10-3 with TRBJ1-1; weak D call: TRBD1 (5 bases). Looked up from germline, CDR1 is ENHRY and CDR2 is SYGVKD. V lost 2 bases, J lost 0 bases, and 13 bases lay in between. CDR3 length: 16 residues. CDR3 amino acids: CAISEGAGVMNTEAFF. The CDR3 DNA sequence: TGTGCCATCAGTGAGGGCGCGGGGGTGATGAACACTGAAGCTTTCTTT.

A few counts support this clonotype. V gene TRBV6-6 combines with J gene TRBJ2-7; 9 positions agree with TRBD1. The germline CDR1 and CDR2 sequences are MNHNY and SVGAGI (reference sequence). The CDR3 is made up of 15 amino acids. Trimming cost V 2 bases and J 3 bases; bases outside gene matches: 5. Here the CDR3 DNA reads TGTGCCAGCAGTTACGGACAGGGGTTTCGCTACGAGCAGTACTTC. This translates into CASSYGQGFRYEQYF.

The genes are TRBV7-9 and TRBJ1-3; D not certain. This CDR3 contains 14 residues. The ends were cut back, 5 bases at V and 1 base at J, with 9 bases in the middle. Germline CDR1 is SEHNR and CDR2 is FQNEAQ (reference sequence). The CDR3 nucleotides are TGTGCCAGCAGCGCGGTCGTGTCTGGAAACACCATATATTTT. Residues: CASSAVVSGNTIYF.